This T cell receptor (beta chain) appears in the sequencing data of a study of chemoradiotherapy in HPV16-positive cancers. The wider study: Functional T-cell assays on a couple of HPV16-positive patients' cells defined candidate HPV-specific clones and common TCR motifs.

As for this clone: Antigen unknown.

The method was immunoSEQ multiplex PCR; TCRdb's version includes in-frame clones alone and lacks a portion of them. The data hold some 11,000 clones, with about 90% observed a single time. Study-level points and caveats: Candidate HPV-specific clones and E7-related TCR motifs grew in tumor during treatment.

The V gene's germline CDR1 is SGHDN and CDR2 FVKESK. The CDR3 extends over 17 amino acids. The V gene lost 5 bases and the J gene lost 6 bases, with 25 bases spanning the gap. Specimen collection occurred from a patient who underwent chemoradiotherapy. This sequence joins TRBV14 and TRBJ1-1; D is undetermined. This clonotype originated in a human donor with HPV-associated anogenital cancer. The CDR3 bases are TGTGCCAGCAGCGCCAGACTATCACAAGAGAACAACGCTGAAGCTTTCTTT. Its translation: CASSARLSQENNAEAFF.